This T cell receptor (beta chain) was identified in a study of beta chain features in type 1 diabetes. Stem cell-like memory, regulatory, central memory and naive CD4+ cells were sorted via CD45RO/CCR7/CD25/CD127/CD95/CD27. The whole isolated RNA underwent reverse transcription, so sequencing captured expressed TCRB transcripts. TCRdb's table, derived via immunoSEQ multiplex PCR, lists solely in-frame clones and lacks some. In the table there are 200,000 to 250,000 clones, more than 9% of which are singletons. On this clone: Its antigen is undetermined. Other DNA sequences in the sample encode the same CDR3.

CDR3 size: 13 residues. V lost 2 bases, J lost 4 bases, and 9 bases lay in between. Germline V CDR1 and CDR2: GTSNPN, SVGIG (reference sequence). Whole-study findings and limits: Type 1 diabetes patients had TCRB CDR3s that were shorter (moderately but significantly so) in all four CD4+ subsets.

This chain connects TRBV30 to TRBJ1-5; TRBD1 might be the D (5 bases). This TCR was sampled from a woman aged 18-29 years in good health. Sequencing was carried out using naive CD4+ T cells from blood. CDR3: CAWSPGGNQPQHF. The CDR3 DNA sequence: TGTGCCTGGAGTCCCGGGGGTAATCAGCCCCAGCATTTT.